This TCR beta chain was recovered during a study of cytomegalovirus exposure and HLA in healthy donors. PCR used 60 Vbeta primers and 13 Jbeta primers. Only in-frame clones appear in the TCRdb table, and some are missing; sequencing was by immunoSEQ multiplex PCR. The sample includes 150,000 or so clones, 80% of them seen just once. Study-wide findings and caveats: V- and J-gene trimming in TCR beta was tied to a missense DCLRE1C variant by an analysis performed later. Most subjects had HLA-A and HLA-B alleles reportedly predicted accurately by TCR beta sequences. Cytomegalovirus status was reportedly diagnosed by the classifier with high sensitivity and specificity. A later analysis linked roughly 17,000 TCR beta sequences to HLA alleles at 0.05 false discovery rate.

Germline-derived CDR1 and CDR2 are GTSNPN and SVGIG (reference sequence). The CDR3 sequence is 13 residues long. Trimming left V 4 bases short and J 3 bases short, with 11 bases between. This clone appeared a few times. What it binds is not known. The receptor was isolated from a woman aged 40 to 49 in good health and CMV-seropositive. Material for sequencing was PBMCs. The chain employs TRBV30 and TRBJ2-3; D may be TRBD1 (6 bases). DNA for the CDR3: TGTGCCTGGAATCAGGGGACGACAGATACGCAGTATTTT. It encodes CAWNQGTTDTQYF.